This paragraph reports one T cell receptor (beta chain). Its target is unknown. The sample is drawn from a study of blood T cells in healthy people across ages. For the study at large: Per two T cells, about one barcoded beta molecule was captured through template switching. Whole-study results and caveats: Any conclusive comparison of naive versus antigen-experienced cells was prevented by using unsorted PBMCs. With naive T cell percentage, TCR beta diversity showed a strong correlation.

Drawing of peripheral blood yielded about 10 milliliters from each donor. With a J-beta primer mix and a sample-barcoded 5' primer, a second PCR ran 7 to 11 cycles. TCRdb independently ran MiXCR on the 5' RACE reads; one entry per CDR3 protein. Seen here are about 1.6 million distinct CDR3 sequences, roughly 30% observed once, and the top ten hold 11%. The receptor comes from a woman aged 25 to 39 in good health. The sample comprised blood.

CDR3 DNA sequence: TGTGCCAGCAGTGAGGCAGACCTAGGCTATGGCTACACCTTC. It translates to CASSEADLGYGYTF. V usage is TRBV2 and J usage is TRBJ1-2, with no clear D. CDR1 and CDR2 from the germline V gene are SNHLY and FYNNEI. The CDR3 runs to 14 residues. The V end lost 3 bases, the J end lost 4 bases, and 12 bases lay between the germline ends.